This T cell receptor beta chain was sequenced in a study of blood T cell repertoires in COVID-19. At the level of the study: Donors in the United States, Italy and Spain gave samples during acute or convalescent COVID-19. T cells, B-cell-depleted T cells, or PBMCs provided the cDNA or gDNA that served as material.

TCRdb's table, derived via immunoSEQ multiplex PCR, lists solely in-frame clones and lacks some. The sample comprises 300,000 or so clones, about 89% of which are singletons, and approximately 2.1% rests with the top ten. What was sequenced was peripheral blood. The sequence was collected from a woman younger than 45 with COVID-19, enrolled during active disease.

CDR3 coding DNA: TGTGCCAGCAGCCAAGAGGGGACTAGCGGGACTGGGACAGATACGCAGTATTTT. Protein: CASSQEGTSGTGTDTQYF. This chain connects TRBV3-1 (or the pseudogene TRBV3-2) to TRBJ2-3; 13 positions agree with TRBD2. CDR1 is LGHDT and CDR2 is YNNKEL in the germline V gene (reference sequence). V trimming: 0 bases; J trimming: 3 bases; junction bases outside the gene matches: 6. The CDR3 totals 18 residues.